The 7 T cell receptor beta chains below come from one sample, sequenced in a study of blood T cell repertoires in COVID-19. Only in-frame clones appear in the TCRdb table, and some are missing; sequencing was by immunoSEQ multiplex PCR. The sample includes some 80,000 clones, around 79% of them seen just once. The sequencing sample was made of peripheral blood. The receptors derive from a human donor in a cohort sampled during active COVID-19.

The CDR3 DNA reads as TGTGCCAGCAGTGAACCCGTTATGAACACTGAAGCTTTCTTT. It encodes CASSEPVMNTEAFF. The J gene is TRBJ1-1, the V gene TRBV6-1, with no clear D. The germline gives CDR1 MNHNS, CDR2 SASEGT. V was pared by 2 bases and J by 0 bases, with 7 bases between. CDR3 length: 14 amino acids.

The chain links TRBV13 to TRBJ1-6, with D unresolved. This CDR3 is built from 13 residues. Per the germline V gene, CDR1 is PRHDT and CDR2 is FYEKMQ (reference sequence). Between the trimmed V and J ends, which lost 4 bases and 9 bases, there was a span of 10 bases. In DNA form, the CDR3 reads TGTGCCAGCAGCTCGACGGGGTTTTCACCCCTCCACTTT. Protein: CASSSTGFSPLHF. Full variable domain (rest looked up from reference TRBV13 and TRBJ1-6): AAGVIQSPRHLIKEKRETATLKCYPIPRHDTVYWYQQGPGQDPQFLISFYEKMQSDKGSIPDRFSAQQFSDYHSELNMSSLELGDSALYFCASSSTGFSPLHFGNGTRLTVT.

Judged by abundance, this clone is medium-sized. The chain links TRBV10-3 to TRBJ1-2, with a weak D call TRBD1 (6 bases). Trimming stripped 4 bases from V and 4 bases from J, with 19 bases between. The germline V gene encodes CDR1 ENHRY and CDR2 SYGVKD. This CDR3 contains 16 residues. The CDR3 here is CAISGSGGEGGYGYTF. The CDR3 coding sequence is TGTGCCATCAGTGGATCGGGGGGCGAAGGCGGCTATGGCTACACCTTC.

V usage is TRBV7-2 and J usage is TRBJ2-5, with 10 positions matching TRBD2. Germline V gene lookup returns CDR1 SGHTA and CDR2 FQGNSA. This CDR3 region has 15 residues. Germline trimming cut 5 bases from V and 5 bases from J; bases unmatched to any gene: 8. The CDR3 DNA reads TGTGCCAGCAGCCAGGTTGGGACTAGCGCGGAGACCCAGTACTTC. It encodes CASSQVGTSAETQYF.

The V and J genes are TRBV30 and TRBJ2-2; D is ambiguous. This CDR3 region has 15 residues. The V gene's germline CDR1 is GTSNPN and CDR2 SVGIG (reference sequence). Trimming removed 2 bases from V and 1 base from J, with 11 bases in between. The CDR3 DNA follows: TGTGCCTGGAGTAGAAAAACTATGAACACCGGGGAGCTGTTTTTT. Encoded protein: CAWSRKTMNTGELFF. Drawing the rest from reference TRBV30 and TRBJ2-2, the complete variable domain is SQTIHQWPATLVQPVGSPLSLECTVEGTSNPNLYWYRQAAGRGLQLLFYSVGIGQISSEVPQNLSASRPQDRQFILSSKKLLLSDSGFYLCAWSRKTMNTGELFFGEGSRLTVL.

The rearrangement joins TRBV27 to TRBJ2-3, with a tentative D call TRBD1 (5 bases). This CDR3 has 16 residues. The germline V and J ends were trimmed by 0 bases and 2 bases, with 12 bases remaining between them. The germline V gene encodes CDR1 MNHEY and CDR2 SMNVEV (reference sequence). The chain's CDR3 is CASSLSSGQVTDTQYF. The DNA for the CDR3 is TGTGCCAGCAGTTTATCATCAGGGCAGGTCACAGATACGCAGTATTTT.

This clone has just one count. The chain links TRBV3-1 (or the pseudogene TRBV3-2) to TRBJ2-3; TRBD1 is a possible D gene (6 bases). The CDR3 contains 15 residues. The V end lost 4 bases, the J end lost 3 bases, and 14 bases lay between the germline ends. Germline CDR1 reads LGHDT; CDR2 reads YNNKEL (reference sequence). The CDR3 DNA is TGTGCCAGCAGCCTTATACTTCAGGGGACAGATACGCAGTATTTT. Translating gives CASSLILQGTDTQYF.